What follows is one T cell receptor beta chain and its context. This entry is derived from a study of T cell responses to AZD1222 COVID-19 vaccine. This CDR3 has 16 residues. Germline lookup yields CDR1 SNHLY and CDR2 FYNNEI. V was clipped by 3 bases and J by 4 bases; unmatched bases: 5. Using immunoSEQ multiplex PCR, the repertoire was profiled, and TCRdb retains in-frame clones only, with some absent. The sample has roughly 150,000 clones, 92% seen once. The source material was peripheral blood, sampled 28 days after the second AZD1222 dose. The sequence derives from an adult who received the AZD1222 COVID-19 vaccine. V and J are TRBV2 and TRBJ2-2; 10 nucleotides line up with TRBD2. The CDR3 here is CASSESSGSVTGELFF. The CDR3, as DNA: TGTGCCAGCAGTGAGTCTAGCGGGAGTGTCACCGGGGAGCTGTTTTTT.